These 30 T cell receptor beta chains were all obtained from the same sample, sequenced in a study of shared T cell receptors in the human thymus. Profiled with immunoSEQ multiplex PCR; TCRdb holds only in-frame clones, not every one. The data contain about 660,000 clones, around 87% of them seen just once; the ten biggest clones take up roughly 0.0089%. These data are also associated with another study on human thymus T cells.

What was sequenced was thymocytes. Source of these receptors: a boy in the first two years of life with a congenital heart defect.

The genes are TRBV25-1 and TRBJ1-6; 9 positions agree with TRBD1. The germline V gene encodes CDR1 MGHDK and CDR2 SYGVNS. The CDR3 totals 14 residues. V lost 6 bases to trimming and J lost 9 bases; unmatched junction nucleotides: 6. CDR3 in amino acids: CASRDRGAFSPLHF. DNA for the CDR3: TGTGCCAGCAGGGACAGGGGAGCGTTTTCACCCCTCCACTTT.

The chain joins TRBV7-9 to TRBJ2-5; 8 bases fit TRBD2. After removal of 1 base from V and 5 bases from J, the junction contained 9 bases not matched to a gene. The CDR3 contains 16 residues. Germline CDR1 and CDR2: SEHNR and FQNEAQ (reference sequence). The CDR3 loop reads CASSLGTGGPGETQYF. The CDR3 nucleotides read TGTGCCAGCAGCTTAGGTACGGGAGGGCCTGGGGAGACCCAGTACTTC.

This chain links TRBV27 with TRBJ2-1; TRBD2 agrees at 8 bases. With 3 bases clipped from V and 6 bases from J, the junction kept 10 bases outside the gene matches. The CDR3 is made up of 16 amino acids. CDR1 and CDR2 (germline): MNHEY, SMNVEV (reference sequence). The CDR3 region has the DNA TGTGCCAGCAGTTTGCGCCGGGGGACTAGAGGCAATGAGCAGTTCTTC. Amino acid sequence: CASSLRRGTRGNEQFF.

V gene TRBV7-9 combines with J gene TRBJ1-6; 9 bases align to TRBD1. Germline assignment: CDR1 SEHNR and CDR2 FQNEAQ (reference sequence). This CDR3 contains 16 residues. The junction had 7 bases not matched to a gene; V was cut back by 1 base and J by 9 bases. CDR3 region: CASSLGTQGAGSPLHF. As DNA, the CDR3 is TGTGCCAGCAGCTTAGGTACACAGGGGGCAGGTTCACCCCTCCACTTT.

The chain carries TRBV10-3 and TRBJ2-7, with 8 bases matching TRBD2. Germline V gene sequence: CDR1 ENHRY, CDR2 SYGVKD. The CDR3 covers 16 residues. The ends lost 4 bases at V and 3 bases at J; junction bases unmatched: 11. The CDR3 region is CAISAGVAGSGYEQYF. The CDR3, as DNA: TGTGCCATCAGTGCTGGTGTAGCGGGATCAGGCTACGAGCAGTACTTC.

This chain connects TRBV14 to TRBJ2-1; 9 nucleotides match TRBD2. CDR3 length: 17 amino acids. Germline CDR1 reads SGHDN; CDR2 reads FVKESK. Germline trimming cut 1 base from V and 6 bases from J; bases unmatched to any gene: 10. CDR3 sequence reads: CASSQGPRTSAGNEQFF. The CDR3 bases are TGTGCCAGCAGCCAAGGGCCCCGGACTAGCGCAGGCAATGAGCAGTTCTTC.

V is TRBV30 and J is TRBJ2-5, with 10 positions matching TRBD2. Per germline, CDR1 GTSNPN and CDR2 SVGIG (reference sequence). V shed 0 bases and J 4 bases; nucleotides not matched to a gene: 8. The CDR3 consists of 16 residues. The CDR3 sequence: CAWSVGSGRAPETQYF. CDR3 in DNA: TGTGCCTGGAGTGTAGGCAGCGGGAGGGCCCCAGAGACCCAGTACTTC.

This CDR3 reads CASSSTSWDSSQETQYF. For the CDR3, the DNA is TGTGCCAGCAGCTCGACGTCCTGGGACAGCTCTCAAGAGACCCAGTACTTC. J is TRBJ2-5 and V is TRBV9; 7 positions agree with TRBD1. Losses at the gene ends were 4 bases for V and 2 bases for J; bases not matched to a gene: 14. There are 17 residues in the CDR3. Germline V gene data show CDR1 as SGDLS and CDR2 as YYNGEE.

The chain carries TRBV5-1 and TRBJ2-5, with TRBD2 matching over 12 bases. This CDR3 contains 18 residues. Per germline, CDR1 SGHRS and CDR2 YFSETQ. The J segment lost 2 bases and the V segment lost 1 base, leaving 9 bases of the junction unmatched. The CDR3 DNA follows: TGCGCCAGCAGCTTGAAGACTAGCGGGGGACCTCCACAAGAGACCCAGTACTTC. Amino acids: CASSLKTSGGPPQETQYF.

The chain has TRBV10-3 and TRBJ2-5, with 10 bases lining up with TRBD2. The V gene end was trimmed by 10 bases and the J gene end by 1 base; junction bases not matched to a gene: 18. From germline, CDR1 is ENHRY and CDR2 SYGVKD. There are 18 residues in the CDR3. The CDR3 nucleotides read TGTGCCACCTCGGACGTGTTCGGTAGGACTAGCGGCCAAGAGACCCAGTACTTC. Amino acid sequence: CATSDVFGRTSGQETQYF.

This clone was detected only a few times. The chain couples TRBV6-1 to TRBJ1-1; 9 positions agree with TRBD1. This CDR3 region has 16 residues. Germline V CDR1 and CDR2: MNHNS, SASEGT. Unmatched junction bases numbered 12, after V lost 4 bases and J lost 6 bases. The CDR3 coding sequence is TGTGCCAGCAGTGTATCGCCGGGACAGGGTTCGGCTGAAGCTTTCTTT. Amino acid sequence: CASSVSPGQGSAEAFF.

The chain employs TRBV15 and TRBJ1-1, with TRBD1 identical over 8 bases. Trimming at V came to 3 bases and at J to 5 bases, leaving 5 bases not matched to a gene. Germline CDR1 is LNHNV and CDR2 is YYDKDF (reference sequence). This CDR3 spans 14 amino acids. The CDR3 protein is CATSRETGVTEAFF. The CDR3 bases are TGTGCCACCAGCAGGGAGACAGGGGTGACTGAAGCTTTCTTT.

The rearrangement joins TRBV30 to TRBJ1-3; weak D call: TRBD1 (6 bases). This CDR3 is 14 amino acids long. Germline lookup yields CDR1 GTSNPN and CDR2 SVGIG (reference sequence). The ends were cut back, 5 bases at V and 4 bases at J, with 15 bases in the middle. Written as DNA, the CDR3 is TGTGCCTGGGGTACAGGGTCATCCGGAAACACCATATATTTT. Its protein product is CAWGTGSSGNTIYF. Full variable domain (rest looked up from reference TRBV30 and TRBJ1-3): SQTIHQWPATLVQPVGSPLSLECTVEGTSNPNLYWYRQAAGRGLQLLFYSVGIGQISSEVPQNLSASRPQDRQFILSSKKLLLSDSGFYLCAWGTGSSGNTIYFGEGSWLTVV.

The V call is TRBV15, the J call TRBJ1-5; a weak D match, TRBD1 (5 bases). CDR1 LNHNV and CDR2 YYDKDF come from the germline V gene (reference sequence). This CDR3 contains 24 residues. Deletions cut 0 bases from V and 0 bases from J, with 33 bases between. This chain's CDR3 is CATSRDYWKIPTDPFGYSNQPQHF. CDR3 nucleotides: TGTGCCACCAGCAGAGATTATTGGAAGATCCCGACAGACCCCTTTGGGTATAGCAATCAGCCCCAGCATTTT.

The genes are TRBV27 and TRBJ1-4; D is perhaps TRBD1 (6 bases). V lost 4 bases and J lost 4, with 10 bases in between. CDR1 is MNHEY, CDR2 SMNVEV, per germline (reference sequence). The CDR3 covers 14 residues. Here the CDR3 reads CASSSARGNEKLFF. CDR3 DNA sequence: TGTGCCAGCAGTTCTGCCAGGGGTAATGAAAAACTGTTTTTT. The full variable domain, in which reference TRBV27 and TRBJ1-4 provide the parts outside the CDR3, is EAQVTQNPRYLITVTGKKLTVTCSQNMNHEYMSWYRQDPGLGLRQIYYSMNVEVTDKGDVPEGYKVSRKEKRNFPLILESPSPNQTSLYFCASSSARGNEKLFFGSGTQLSVL.

V usage is TRBV12-5 and J usage is TRBJ2-3; 8 bases are shared with TRBD2. The germline V gene encodes CDR1 LGHNT and CDR2 FRNRAP. V lost 1 base, J lost 2 bases, and 5 bases stayed unmatched. The CDR3 spans 16 residues. This CDR3 is CASGLAVAGYTDTQYF. The CDR3 DNA reads TGTGCTAGTGGTTTGGCGGTAGCGGGATACACAGATACGCAGTATTTT.

The chain couples TRBV10-3 to TRBJ1-6; D may be TRBD1 (6 bases). The CDR3 has 17 residues. The germline V gene has CDR1 ENHRY and CDR2 SYGVKD. V was shortened by 3 bases and J by 0 bases, with 12 bases between the two germline ends. Here the CDR3 reads CAISDDRHSSYNSPLHF. CDR3 coding DNA: TGTGCCATCAGTGACGACAGGCACAGCTCCTATAATTCACCCCTCCACTTT.

V gene TRBV7-6 combines with J gene TRBJ2-2, with 10 bases identical to TRBD1. Germline assignment: CDR1 SGHVS and CDR2 FNYEAQ. With 5 bases clipped from V and 4 bases from J, the junction kept 4 bases outside the gene matches. The CDR3 sequence is 15 residues long. The DNA for the CDR3 is TGTGCCAGCAGCGCCCGGGACAGGGGCACCGGGGAGCTGTTTTTT. It is translated as CASSARDRGTGELFF.

The chain links TRBV25-1 to TRBJ2-1, with 10 nucleotides matching TRBD2. There are 15 residues in the CDR3. With 7 bases clipped from V and 6 bases from J, the junction kept 9 bases outside the gene matches. Germline V gene lookup returns CDR1 MGHDK and CDR2 SYGVNS. This CDR3 reads CASKKASSGSNEQFF. CDR3 DNA sequence: TGTGCCAGCAAGAAGGCGTCTAGCGGGAGCAATGAGCAGTTCTTC.

J is TRBJ2-7 and V is TRBV5-6, with D maybe TRBD2 (5 bases). Germline CDR1 reads SGHDT; CDR2 reads YYEEEE. The length of the CDR3 is 16 residues. The V and J ends lost 2 bases and 1 base respectively, with 16 bases between them. This chain's CDR3 is CASSFGLVPVSYEQYF. The CDR3 nucleotides are TGTGCCAGCAGCTTCGGACTGGTCCCGGTATCCTACGAGCAGTACTTC.

The V call is TRBV27, the J call TRBJ1-5, with D unresolved. V was shortened by 4 bases and J by 3 bases, with 13 bases between the two germline ends. The CDR3 totals 15 residues. The germline CDR1 and CDR2 sequences are MNHEY and SMNVEV (reference sequence). The CDR3 region is CASSSDGGYNQPQHF. CDR3 bases: TGTGCCAGCAGTTCGGACGGCGGGTACAATCAGCCCCAGCATTTT.

This clone occurred a few times. The V and J genes are TRBV28 and TRBJ2-2, with 13 bases lining up with TRBD2. Trimming removed 3 bases from V and 5 bases from J; junction bases left unmatched: 12. Germline CDR1 and CDR2: MDHEN and SYDVKM. CDR3 length equals 19 residues. The DNA for the CDR3 is TGTGCCAGCAGTTTTCGGCAGAGGGGACTAGCGGGATTTACCGGGGAGCTGTTTTTT. Translation gives CASSFRQRGLAGFTGELFF.

The chain is built from TRBV20-1 and TRBJ1-1, with D maybe TRBD1 (5 bases). Germline-derived CDR1 and CDR2 are DFQATT and SNEGSKA (reference sequence). CDR3 length equals 11 residues. The V end was cut by 5 bases, the J end by 6 bases, with 10 bases between. CDR3 protein: CSAARGAEAFF. In DNA, the CDR3 is TGCAGTGCTGCCCGGGGGGCTGAAGCTTTCTTT.

This chain's CDR3 is CASSLWGPDFQETQYF. The CDR3 region has the DNA TGTGCCAGCAGCTTATGGGGCCCAGATTTCCAAGAGACCCAGTACTTC. The rearrangement uses TRBV7-8 and TRBJ2-5; D perhaps matches TRBD1 (5 bases). V lost 2 bases and J lost 1, with 14 bases in between. Germline V CDR1 and CDR2: SGHVS, FQNEAQ. This CDR3 has 16 amino acids.

The chain recombines TRBV4-1 with TRBJ1-1; D might be TRBD1 (6 bases). The CDR3 loop spans 15 amino acids. V lost 1 base and J lost 1, with 10 bases in between. The germline V gene has CDR1 MGHRA and CDR2 YSYEKL. In DNA form, the CDR3 reads TGCGCCAGCAGCCAAGCCACAGGGTCGAACACTGAAGCTTTCTTT. This sequence encodes CASSQATGSNTEAFF.

The chain is built from TRBV4-1 and TRBJ1-1; a possible D gene is TRBD1 (5 bases). The CDR3 length is 14 residues. CDR1 and CDR2 (germline): MGHRA, YSYEKL. V was clipped by 4 bases and J by 1 base, with 10 bases between them. The CDR3 bases are TGCGCCAGCAGCCCTTGGGGGGAGAACACTGAAGCTTTCTTT. It yields the protein CASSPWGENTEAFF.

Only one count was recorded for this clone. The J gene is TRBJ1-1, the V gene TRBV4-3, with D possibly matching TRBD1 (6 bases). This CDR3 is built from 13 residues. The V gene lost 0 bases and the J gene lost 8 bases, with 10 bases spanning the gap. Germline V gene data show CDR1 as LGHNA and CDR2 as YSLEER. CDR3 coding DNA: TGCGCCAGCAGCCAAGATTCTGGACAGGAAGCTTTCTTT. Amino acids: CASSQDSGQEAFF.

J is TRBJ1-3 and V is TRBV5-4; D is unclear. Germline CDR1 and CDR2: SGHNT and YYREEE (reference sequence). Trimming took off 4 bases at V and 4 bases at J, with 9 bases between the two ends. The CDR3 consists of 13 residues. The CDR3 loop is CASSHEGGNTIYF. The DNA for the CDR3 is TGTGCCAGCAGCCATGAGGGAGGAAACACCATATATTTT. Drawing the rest from reference TRBV5-4 and TRBJ1-3, the complete variable domain is ETGVTQSPTHLIKTRGQQVTLRCSSQSGHNTVSWYQQALGQGPQFIFQYYREEENGRGNFPPRFSGLQFPNYSSELNVNALELDDSALYLCASSHEGGNTIYFGEGSWLTVV.

As DNA, the CDR3 is TGCGCCAGCAGCCAAGTGCTAATAGGGGGACTAGCGGGTGCCGCGAACACCGGGGAGCTGTTTTTT. Translating it yields CASSQVLIGGLAGAANTGELFF. This chain links TRBV4-3 with TRBJ2-2, with TRBD2 matching 12 bases. The CDR3 extends over 22 amino acids. V trimming: 1 base; J trimming: 0 bases; junction bases outside the gene matches: 15. The germline V gene encodes CDR1 LGHNA and CDR2 YSLEER.

This clone is a singleton in its sample. The J gene is TRBJ2-5, the V gene TRBV4-3; 9 bases are shared with TRBD2. CDR3 length: 17 residues. The germline gives CDR1 LGHNA, CDR2 YSLEER. Germline trimming cut 6 bases from V and 0 bases from J; bases unmatched to any gene: 11. CDR3 amino acids: CASSDNLAGQYQETQYF. CDR3 nucleotides: TGCGCCAGCAGTGACAACCTAGCGGGGCAATACCAAGAGACCCAGTACTTC.